This T cell receptor (beta chain) was sequenced for a study of cytomegalovirus exposure and HLA in healthy donors. The study, taken as a whole, reports: Highly shared sequence variants in one cluster were likely a sequencing artifact. A later examination showed that TCR association rates differed by HLA locus, with DRB1 most and HLA-C fewest.

A word on this clone: Its antigen is undetermined.

Losses at the gene ends were 3 bases for V and 9 bases for J; bases not matched to a gene: 12. The germline V gene has CDR1 MNHNS and CDR2 SASEGT. This CDR3 comprises 16 residues. Vbeta (60) and Jbeta (13) primers were used in the PCR. Assay used: immunoSEQ multiplex PCR; TCRdb lists only in-frame clones, some missing. The repertoire holds 180,000 or so clones, with around 80% as singletons. The sequenced material came from PBMCs. The clonotype originates from a female donor in good health and CMV-seronegative. This sequence joins TRBV6-1 and TRBJ2-1, with 9 bases lining up with TRBD2. The CDR3 sequence: CASSDLSGGPVREQFF. CDR3 DNA: TGTGCCAGCAGTGACCTTAGCGGGGGCCCCGTTCGTGAGCAGTTCTTC.